Given below is one T cell receptor (beta chain) in context. No antigen is known for it. Repertoires were generated with immunoSEQ multiplex PCR, while TCRdb's copy carries only in-frame clones and drops some. The sample contains tens of thousands of clones, less than 85% of which appear only once. This sample was included in a study of CD4 T cells in relation to SARS-CoV-2 and coronaviruses. As for the study in general: PBMCs were cultured with antigen for over nine days before TCR beta sequencing. Controls used an HIV-1 Nef peptide pool or no peptide.

The CDR3 totals 13 residues. V gave up 3 bases and J gave up 3 bases; unmatched junction bases: 1. CD4+ T cells from unexposed donors were obtained before the COVID-19 pandemic (2011-2018). The cells were cultured for under twelve days before CD4+ T cells were isolated. This clonotype was sampled from a human donor in good health. Sequenced sample: CD4+ T cells from PBMCs, cultured in vitro. The rearrangement uses TRBV12-3 or TRBV12-4 and TRBJ2-7; 8 bases map to TRBD1. CDR3 sequence reads: CASSLTGDYEQYF. CDR3 sequence (DNA): TGTGCCAGCAGTTTGACAGGGGACTACGAGCAGTACTTC.